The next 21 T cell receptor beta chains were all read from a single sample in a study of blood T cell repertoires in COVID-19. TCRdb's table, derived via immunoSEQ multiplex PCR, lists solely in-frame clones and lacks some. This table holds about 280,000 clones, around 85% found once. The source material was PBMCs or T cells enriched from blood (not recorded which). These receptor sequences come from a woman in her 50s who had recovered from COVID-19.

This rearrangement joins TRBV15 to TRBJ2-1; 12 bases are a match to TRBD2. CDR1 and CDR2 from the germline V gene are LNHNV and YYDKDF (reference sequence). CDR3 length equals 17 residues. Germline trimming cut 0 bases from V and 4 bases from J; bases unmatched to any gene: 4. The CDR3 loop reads CATSRETSGGVYNEQFF. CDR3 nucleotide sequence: TGTGCCACCAGCAGAGAGACTAGCGGGGGAGTATACAATGAGCAGTTCTTC.

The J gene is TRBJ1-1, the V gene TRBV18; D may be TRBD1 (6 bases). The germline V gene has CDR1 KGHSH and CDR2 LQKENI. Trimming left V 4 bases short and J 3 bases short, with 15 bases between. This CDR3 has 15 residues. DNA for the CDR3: TGTGCCAGCTCACGACGGACAGAAAGGGACACTGAAGCTTTCTTT. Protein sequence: CASSRRTERDTEAFF.

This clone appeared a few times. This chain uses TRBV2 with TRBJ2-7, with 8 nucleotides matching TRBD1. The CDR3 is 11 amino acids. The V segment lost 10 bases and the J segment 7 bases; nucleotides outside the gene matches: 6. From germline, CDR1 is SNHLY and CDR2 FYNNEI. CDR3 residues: CANQGAIEQYF. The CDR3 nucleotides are TGTGCCAATCAGGGGGCGATTGAGCAGTACTTC.

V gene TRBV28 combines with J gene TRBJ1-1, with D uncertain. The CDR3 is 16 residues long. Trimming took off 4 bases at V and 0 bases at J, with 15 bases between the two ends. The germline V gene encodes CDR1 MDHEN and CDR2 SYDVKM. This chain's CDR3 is CASSSLLMSLNTEAFF. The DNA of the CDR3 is TGTGCCAGCAGTTCCCTCCTTATGTCCCTGAACACTGAAGCTTTCTTT.

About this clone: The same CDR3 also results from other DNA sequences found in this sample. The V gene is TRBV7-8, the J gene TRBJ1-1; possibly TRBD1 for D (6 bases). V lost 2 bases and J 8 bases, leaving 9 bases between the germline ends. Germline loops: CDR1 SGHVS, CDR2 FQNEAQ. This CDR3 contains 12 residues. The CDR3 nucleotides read TGTGCCAGCAGCTTAACAACAGGGGAAGCTTTCTTT. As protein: CASSLTTGEAFF.

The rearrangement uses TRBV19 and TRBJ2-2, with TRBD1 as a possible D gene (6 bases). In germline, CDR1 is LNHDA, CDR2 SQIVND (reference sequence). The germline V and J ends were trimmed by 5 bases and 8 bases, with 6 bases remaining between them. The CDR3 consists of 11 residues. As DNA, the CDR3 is TGTGCCAGTAGTGACAGGGGGGAGCTGTTTTTT. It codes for CASSDRGELFF. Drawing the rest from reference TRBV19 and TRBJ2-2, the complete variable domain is DGGITQSPKYLFRKEGQNVTLSCEQNLNHDAMYWYRQDPGQGLRLIYYSQIVNDFQKGDIAEGYSVSREKKESFPLTVTSAQKNPTAFYLCASSDRGELFFGEGSRLTVL.

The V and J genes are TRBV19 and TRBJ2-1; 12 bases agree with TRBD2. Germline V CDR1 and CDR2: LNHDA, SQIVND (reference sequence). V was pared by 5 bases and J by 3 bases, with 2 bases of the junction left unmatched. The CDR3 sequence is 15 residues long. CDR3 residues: CASSETSGGYNEQFF. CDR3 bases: TGTGCCAGTAGTGAGACTAGCGGGGGCTACAATGAGCAGTTCTTC.

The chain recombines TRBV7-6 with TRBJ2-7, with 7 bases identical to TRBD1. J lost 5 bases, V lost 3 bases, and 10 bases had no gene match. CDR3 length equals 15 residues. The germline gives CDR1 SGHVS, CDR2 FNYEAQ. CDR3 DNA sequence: TGTGCCAGCAGCTTGGAGACAGGGCAGTTTCACGAGCAGTACTTC. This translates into CASSLETGQFHEQYF.

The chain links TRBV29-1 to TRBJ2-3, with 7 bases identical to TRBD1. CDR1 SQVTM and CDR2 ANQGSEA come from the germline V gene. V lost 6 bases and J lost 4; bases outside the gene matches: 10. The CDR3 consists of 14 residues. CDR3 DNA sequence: TGCAGCGTACTAGGGGGCGCTTATTCAGATACGCAGTATTTT. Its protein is CSVLGGAYSDTQYF.

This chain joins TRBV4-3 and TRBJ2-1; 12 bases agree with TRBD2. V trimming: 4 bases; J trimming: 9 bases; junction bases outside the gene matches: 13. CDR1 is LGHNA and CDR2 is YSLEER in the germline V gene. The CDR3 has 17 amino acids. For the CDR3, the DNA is TGCGCCAGCAGCCTTAGTCTGACTAGCGGGAGTCAGGGTGAGCAGTTCTTC. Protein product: CASSLSLTSGSQGEQFF.

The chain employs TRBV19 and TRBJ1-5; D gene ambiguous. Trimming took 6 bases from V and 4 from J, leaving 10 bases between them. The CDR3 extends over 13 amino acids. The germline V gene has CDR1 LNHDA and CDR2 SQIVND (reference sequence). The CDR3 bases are TGTGCCAGTAGCGGTTCACTAAATCAGCCCCAGCATTTT. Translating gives CASSGSLNQPQHF.

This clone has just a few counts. CDR3 DNA: TGTGCCAGCTCAAACCTAACCAATCAGCCCCAGCATTTT. It encodes CASSNLTNQPQHF. J is TRBJ1-5 and V is TRBV18; unclear D gene. Germline values: CDR1 KGHSH, CDR2 LQKENI. The CDR3 runs 13 residues. Trimming left V 5 bases short and J 3 bases short, with 8 bases between.

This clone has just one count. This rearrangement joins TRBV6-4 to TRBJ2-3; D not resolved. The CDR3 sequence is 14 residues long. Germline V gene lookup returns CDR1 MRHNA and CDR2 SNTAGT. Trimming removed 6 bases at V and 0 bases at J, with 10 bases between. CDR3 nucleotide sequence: TGTGCCAGCAGCCTAAGCGCCAGCACAGATACGCAGTATTTT. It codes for CASSLSASTDTQYF.

The CDR3 loop reads CASGSGRLNTEAFF. The CDR3 DNA is TGTGCCAGCGGTAGCGGGAGACTGAACACTGAAGCTTTCTTT. V gene TRBV2 combines with J gene TRBJ1-1; D remains ambiguous. Deletions cut 8 bases from V and 0 bases from J, with 13 bases between. The CDR3 sequence is 14 residues long. In germline, CDR1 is SNHLY, CDR2 FYNNEI.

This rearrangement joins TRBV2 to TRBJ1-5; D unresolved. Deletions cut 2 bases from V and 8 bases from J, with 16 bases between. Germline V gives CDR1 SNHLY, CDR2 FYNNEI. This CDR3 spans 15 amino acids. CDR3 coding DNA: TGTGCCAGCAGTGAATGGAGGGAATTGAAGAAGCCCCAGCATTTT. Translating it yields CASSEWRELKKPQHF.

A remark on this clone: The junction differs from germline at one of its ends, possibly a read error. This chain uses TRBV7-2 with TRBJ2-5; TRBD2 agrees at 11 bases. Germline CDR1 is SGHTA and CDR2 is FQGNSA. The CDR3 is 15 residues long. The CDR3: CASRLDGTSGRTQYF. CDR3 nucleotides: TGTGCCAGCAGATTAGACGGGACTAGCGGACGGACCCAGTACTTC.

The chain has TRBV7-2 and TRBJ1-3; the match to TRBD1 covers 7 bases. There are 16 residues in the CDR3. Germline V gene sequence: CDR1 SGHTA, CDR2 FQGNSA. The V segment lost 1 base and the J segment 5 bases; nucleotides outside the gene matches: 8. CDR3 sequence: CASSLEGGRRRNTIYF. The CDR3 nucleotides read TGTGCCAGCAGCTTAGAAGGGGGCCGCAGGAGAAACACCATATATTTT.

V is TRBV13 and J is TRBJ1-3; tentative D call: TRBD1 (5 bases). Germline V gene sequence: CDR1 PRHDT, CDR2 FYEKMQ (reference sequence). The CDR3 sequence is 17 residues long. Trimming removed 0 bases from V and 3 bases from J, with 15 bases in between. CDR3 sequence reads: CASSLGPRQKSGNTIYF. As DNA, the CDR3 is TGTGCCAGCAGCTTAGGCCCTAGACAGAAGAGTGGAAACACCATATATTTT.

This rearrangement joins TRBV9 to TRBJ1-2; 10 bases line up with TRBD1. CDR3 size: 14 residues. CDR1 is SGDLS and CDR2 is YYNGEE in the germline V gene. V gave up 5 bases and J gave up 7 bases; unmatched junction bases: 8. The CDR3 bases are TGTGCCAGCAGGCAGAAGGACAGGGGGACTGGCTACACCTTC. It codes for CASRQKDRGTGYTF.

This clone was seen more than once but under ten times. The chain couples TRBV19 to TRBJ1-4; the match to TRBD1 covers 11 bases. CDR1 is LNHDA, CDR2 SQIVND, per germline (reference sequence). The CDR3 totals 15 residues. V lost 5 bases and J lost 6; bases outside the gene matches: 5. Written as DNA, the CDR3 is TGTGCCAGTAGTGACTGGACAGGGGGCGATGAAAAACTGTTTTTT. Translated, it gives CASSDWTGGDEKLFF.

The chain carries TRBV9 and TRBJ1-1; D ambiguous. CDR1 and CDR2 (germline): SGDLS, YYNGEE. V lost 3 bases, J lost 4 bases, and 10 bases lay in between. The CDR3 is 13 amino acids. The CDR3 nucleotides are TGTGCCAGCAGCGGGCAGGCCTTCACTGAAGCTTTCTTT. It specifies CASSGQAFTEAFF.